This record concerns one T cell receptor beta chain sequence. Antigen specificity is unknown. PCR primers comprised 60 Vbeta and 13 Jbeta primers. The repertoire was sequenced with immunoSEQ multiplex PCR; TCRdb's copy has only in-frame clones and lacks some. The repertoire holds around 140,000 clones, with 76% as singletons. V gave up 7 bases and J gave up 6 bases, with 18 bases separating them. The CDR3 contains 14 residues. CDR1 is MNHEY and CDR2 is SVGAGI in the germline V gene. This sample was included in a study of cytomegalovirus exposure and HLA in healthy donors. The study's findings and limits: A later analysis showed TCR association rates differing by HLA locus, peaking at DRB1 and lowest at HLA-C.

The chain carries TRBV6-5 and TRBJ1-2; TRBD1 is a possible D gene (5 bases). The sequence was collected from a female donor in good health and CMV-seropositive. The sequenced sample was PBMCs. The CDR3 reads CASTKVAGRHGYTF. The CDR3 DNA sequence: TGTGCCAGCACAAAAGTGGCAGGGAGGCATGGCTACACCTTC.